This TCR beta chain was recovered during a study of blood T cell repertoires in COVID-19. Study in general: The United States, Italy and Spain supplied acute and convalescent COVID-19 samples. From T cells, B-cell-depleted T cells, or PBMCs came the material, which was cDNA or gDNA.

CDR3 size: 12 residues. V gave up 2 bases and J gave up 7 bases, with 5 bases separating them. Original analysis: Estimation of nucleated cell counts relied on the amplification of reference gene primers. TCRdb's table, derived via immunoSEQ multiplex PCR, lists solely in-frame clones and lacks some. V, J and clone size reflect that table, while D and trimming were determined from the DNA. The sample has about 54,000 clones; about four fifths are singletons. The receptor was isolated from a woman aged 60-70 years with acute or convalescent COVID-19. This rearrangement joins TRBV12-3 or TRBV12-4 to TRBJ2-2, with D uncertain. Sample: peripheral blood. CDR3 region: CASSLSNGELFF. CDR3 DNA: TGTGCCAGCAGTTTATCTAACGGGGAGCTGTTTTTT.